The sample holds many counts of the clone carrying this T cell receptor (beta chain). What it recognizes is unknown. The data derive from a study of early T cells in non-severe SARS-CoV-2 infection. The wider study: Whole-blood bulk RNA, unsorted, was sequenced, and chains were unpaired.

Per the germline V gene, CDR1 is GTSNPN and CDR2 is SVGIG (reference sequence). Deletions cut 7 bases from V and 0 bases from J, with 10 bases between. The CDR3 is 13 amino acids. Unique molecular identifier tags were affixed to discrete cDNA molecules. TCRdb re-called the 5' RACE reads with MiXCR, one entry per CDR3 protein. This sample has 30,000 or so distinct CDR3 sequences; 3.9% occur once, and the top ten carry about 7.5%. General study results and limits: The matching step, a VDJdb search, favored anti-spike CD8 responses and missed private and CD4 specificities.

The sequence was collected from an adult who was a healthcare worker with PCR-confirmed SARS-CoV-2 infection or an uninfected control (not recorded which). The chain carries TRBV30 and TRBJ1-3; D uncertain. Sample: whole blood. The DNA for the CDR3 is TGTGCCTTGCTAAGGCTCTCTGGAAACACCATATATTTT. Its translation is CALLRLSGNTIYF.